A selection of T cell receptor beta chains follows, all from one sample in a study of regulatory T cells in long-lasting Graves disease. A single record per CDR3 protein comes from TCRdb applying MiXCR to the multiplex PCR reads. The repertoire holds approximately 440,000 distinct CDR3 sequences, about a quarter seen once, with about a quarter in the top ten. The sequencing used peripheral blood mononuclear cells (PBMCs), collected when the disease was refractory, from a patient treated with antithyroid drugs. All receptors come from a female donor with Graves disease. CDR3s include the opening cysteine and the closing phenylalanine or tryptophan. D genes are given only for firm matches. Part of the rows lack a size; the others show once, few, many or a class for expanded clones.

j_call d_call v_call clone_size cdr3_aa cdr3_nt
TRBJ2-1 NA TRBV6-1 NA CASSQNPEYNEQFF TGTGCCAGCAGTCAGAACCCGGAGTACAATGAGCAGTTCTTC
TRBJ2-7 TRBD2 TRBV20-1 many CSAKGLAGAYEQYF TGCAGTGCTAAGGGCCTAGCGGGAGCCTACGAGCAGTACTTC
TRBJ2-7 NA TRBV28 many CASSFGRQGVSESSYEQYF TGTGCCAGCAGTTTTGGTCGCCAGGGAGTGTCCGAGAGCTCCTACGAGCAGTACTTC
TRBJ2-5 TRBD2 TRBV7-9 NA CASKTSGKETQYF TGTGCCAGCAAGACTAGCGGAAAAGAGACCCAGTACTTC
TRBJ2-1 NA TRBV28 few CASSSIGEQFF TGTGCCAGCAGTTCCATAGGTGAGCAGTTCTTC
TRBJ2-2 TRBD2 TRBV7-9 many CASSSLAGANTGELFF TGTGCCAGCAGCTCACTAGCGGGAGCGAACACCGGGGAGCTGTTTTTT
TRBJ1-6 NA TRBV27 many CASSFYNNQGRSPLHF TGTGCCAGCAGTTTCTATAACAACCAGGGCCGGTCACCCCTCCACTTT
TRBJ2-7 NA TRBV10-3 few CAISGTGGDEQYF TGTGCCATCAGTGGTACAGGGGGGGACGAGCAGTACTTC
TRBJ2-5 NA TRBV28 many CASSRTGGDNQETQYF TGTGCCAGCAGTCGTACAGGAGGAGACAACCAAGAGACCCAGTACTTC
TRBJ1-4 NA TRBV20-1 NA CSAREGRNEKLFF TGCAGTGCTAGAGAAGGGCGCAATGAAAAACTGTTTTTT
TRBJ2-6 NA TRBV6-2/TRBV6-3 NA CASSLGRNSGANVLTF TGTGCCAGCAGTTTGGGACGTAACTCTGGGGCCAACGTCCTGACTTTC
TRBJ1-2 NA TRBV10-3 few CAIAAGSNYGYTF TGTGCCATCGCAGCAGGGTCTAACTATGGCTACACCTTC
TRBJ1-1 NA TRBV2 many CASNGDGDKAFF TGTGCCAGCAACGGGGATGGGGATAAAGCTTTCTTT
TRBJ1-2 NA TRBV10-3 few CAISESGGRNYGYTF TGTGCCATCAGTGAGTCTGGGGGGCGTAACTATGGCTACACCTTC
TRBJ1-5 NA TRBV15 NA CATSSWAGDNQPQHF TGTGCCACCAGCAGTTGGGCAGGGGATAATCAGCCCCAGCATTTT
TRBJ1-1 NA TRBV29-1 NA CSVEEPGEAFF TGCAGCGTTGAAGAACCGGGTGAAGCTTTCTTT
TRBJ1-3 NA TRBV10-3 NA CAISEQGDSGNTIYF TGTGCCATCAGTGAACAGGGTGATTCTGGAAACACCATATATTTT
TRBJ2-2 TRBD2 TRBV30 NA CAWSTSYPNTGELFF TGTGCCTGGTCGACTAGCTATCCGAACACCGGGGAGCTGTTTTTT
TRBJ1-1 NA TRBV11-2 many CASSLDGRVGTEAFF TGTGCCAGCAGCTTAGATGGGCGGGTGGGCACTGAAGCTTTCTTT
TRBJ2-1 TRBD2 TRBV28 few CASSFPLAGGTNHNEQFF TGTGCCAGCAGTTTCCCCCTAGCGGGAGGCACTAATCACAATGAGCAGTTCTTC
TRBJ2-1 NA TRBV14 few CASSHETRSRSYNEQFF TGTGCCAGCAGCCATGAGACTAGGTCCAGATCCTACAATGAGCAGTTCTTC
TRBJ2-7 TRBD1 TRBV7-2 NA CASSRDSHSYEQYF TGTGCCAGCAGCAGGGACAGCCACTCCTACGAGCAGTACTTC
TRBJ1-5 TRBD1 TRBV29-1 NA CSVTTGGFSNQPQHF TGCAGCGTTACGACAGGGGGCTTTAGCAATCAGCCCCAGCATTTT
TRBJ2-7 NA TRBV12-5 many CASVQHTRSYEQYF TGTGCTAGTGTCCAACACACTAGATCCTACGAGCAGTACTTC
TRBJ2-7 TRBD2 TRBV24-1 many CATSDPTSGRDEQYF TGTGCCACCAGTGATCCGACTAGCGGGAGAGACGAGCAGTACTTC
TRBJ2-4 TRBD1 TRBV3-1 many CASSQGQGDIQYF TGTGCCAGCAGCCAGGGACAGGGTGACATTCAGTACTTC
TRBJ1-2 NA TRBV7-8 many CASSGRDPGYGYTF TGTGCCAGCAGCGGCCGGGACCCTGGGTACGGCTACACCTTC
TRBJ2-7 TRBD2 TRBV20-1 few CSARFARDYYEQYF TGCAGTGCTAGATTCGCGCGGGACTACTACGAGCAGTACTTC
TRBJ2-4 NA TRBV7-9 NA CASSLEAAKNIQYF TGTGCCAGCAGCTTAGAGGCAGCCAAAAACATTCAGTACTTC
TRBJ1-1 NA TRBV16 many CASSQSRNLNTEAFF TGTGCCAGCAGCCAATCGAGAAACCTGAACACTGAAGCTTTCTTT
TRBJ2-2 TRBD1 TRBV6-4 NA CASSAGTANTGELFF TGTGCCAGCAGCGCCGGGACAGCGAACACCGGGGAGCTGTTTTTT
TRBJ1-1 NA TRBV20-1 many CSARDHRVHTEAFF TGCAGTGCTAGAGATCACCGGGTCCACACTGAAGCTTTCTTT
TRBJ2-7 NA TRBV28 many CASSLYRTPLYEQYF TGTGCCAGCAGTTTGTACCGGACTCCCCTCTACGAGCAGTACTTC
TRBJ2-5 TRBD1 TRBV20-1 few CSARDTDRGQETQYF TGCAGTGCTAGAGATACGGACAGGGGGCAAGAGACCCAGTACTTC
TRBJ1-6 TRBD1 TRBV12-3/TRBV12-4 many CASRYRQGENSPLHF TGTGCCAGCAGATACAGACAGGGAGAAAATTCACCCCTCCACTTT
TRBJ2-5 NA TRBV3-1 many CASSLPQGETQYF TGTGCCAGCAGCCTACCACAGGGCGAGACCCAGTACTTC
TRBJ2-7 TRBD2 TRBV20-1 NA CSGAGASYEQYF TGCAGTGGGGCGGGAGCATCCTACGAGCAGTACTTC
TRBJ1-4 NA TRBV2 few CASSDKGVANEKLFF TGTGCCAGCAGCGACAAAGGGGTCGCAAATGAAAAACTGTTTTTT
TRBJ1-1 NA TRBV19 NA CASSVRTETEAFF TGTGCCAGTAGTGTCCGCACAGAGACTGAAGCTTTCTTT
TRBJ2-7 NA TRBV3-1 few CASSPETAILTYEQYF TGTGCCAGCAGCCCTGAGACAGCTATCTTAACCTACGAGCAGTACTTC
TRBJ2-5 NA TRBV7-9 NA CASSHLAGAETQYF TGTGCCAGCAGCCACTTAGCCGGCGCAGAGACCCAGTACTTC
TRBJ2-7 TRBD2 TRBV28 few CASSFERDPYEQYF TGTGCCAGCAGTTTCGAGCGGGACCCCTACGAGCAGTACTTC
TRBJ2-2 NA TRBV12-3/TRBV12-4 many CASKLATDAGELFF TGTGCCAGCAAGCTGGCTACAGACGCCGGGGAGCTGTTTTTT
TRBJ1-1 NA TRBV3-1 many CASSQGTNTEAFF TGTGCCAGCAGCCAGGGTACGAACACTGAAGCTTTCTTT
TRBJ2-2 TRBD2 TRBV2 NA CASFDPAGVNGELVF TGTGCCAGCTTTGATCCAGCGGGAGTCAACGGGGAGCTGGTTTTT